The 15 T cell receptor beta chains in this list originate from one sample, sequenced in a study of T-cell reconstitution after alpha-beta-depleted transplantation in children. The TCRbeta library incorporated unique molecular identifiers. TCRdb reprocessed the PCR reads with MiXCR, giving one entry per CDR3 protein. The data contain 250,000 to 300,000 distinct CDR3 sequences, around 10% of them seen just once; the ten biggest clones take up approximately 7.6%. This sample comprised PBMCs, obtained before TCRalphabeta/CD19-depleted stem cell transplant. The origin of the receptors is a boy younger than two with acute myeloid leukemia, due to receive a stem cell transplant.

This clonotype was detected many times. CDR3 DNA: TGCGCCAGCAGCCCCCTTTCGAACACCGGGGAGCTGTTTTTT. Encoded protein: CASSPLSNTGELFF. V gene TRBV5-1 combines with J gene TRBJ2-2; D remains unclear. This CDR3 region has 14 residues. The V end was cut by 4 bases, the J end by 0 bases, with 7 bases between. Germline-derived CDR1 and CDR2 are SGHRS and YFSETQ.

This clonotype was found many times. The chain joins TRBV27 to TRBJ2-5; the D is unclear. Germline CDR1 MNHEY, CDR2 SMNVEV (reference sequence). The CDR3 extends over 12 amino acids. V was trimmed by 3 bases and J by 5 bases, leaving 7 bases between them. The CDR3 nucleotides read TGTGCCAGCAGTTTCTATGGGGAGACCCAGTACTTC. Translated: CASSFYGETQYF.

This clonotype was detected many times. The chain's CDR3 is CATGRRTGLYNEQFF. In DNA form, the CDR3 reads TGCGCCACCGGGCGGAGGACTGGGCTCTACAATGAGCAGTTCTTC. This chain connects TRBV5-1 to TRBJ2-1; tentative D call: TRBD2 (5 bases). The CDR3 runs 15 residues. Trimming left V 9 bases short and J 3 bases short, with 19 bases between. Germline CDR1 SGHRS, CDR2 YFSETQ. The full variable domain, in which reference TRBV5-1 and TRBJ2-1 provide the parts outside the CDR3, is KAGVTQTPRYLIKTRGQQVTLSCSPISGHRSVSWYQQTPGQGLQFLFEYFSETQRNKGNFPGRFSGRQFSNSRSEMNVSTLELGDSALYLCATGRRTGLYNEQFFGPGTRLTVL.

This clonotype has just a few counts. This rearrangement joins TRBV28 to TRBJ1-5, with TRBD1 identical over 8 bases. Per germline, CDR1 MDHEN and CDR2 SYDVKM. V lost 6 bases and J lost 6; bases outside the gene matches: 16. This CDR3 has 17 amino acids. The CDR3 loop reads CASRGARDRFIGQPQHF. The CDR3 DNA sequence: TGTGCCAGCAGGGGGGCTCGGGACAGGTTTATCGGTCAGCCCCAGCATTTT.

This clonotype was counted many times. The gene calls are TRBV29-1 and TRBJ2-3; possible D gene TRBD1, 5 bases. Germline V gene data show CDR1 as SQVTM and CDR2 as ANQGSEA. The CDR3 is 13 residues long. V lost 3 bases and J 2 bases, leaving 9 bases between the germline ends. The CDR3 spells CSVEGQLTDTQYF. The DNA of the CDR3 is TGCAGCGTTGAGGGGCAGCTCACAGATACGCAGTATTTT.

This clonotype was seen many times. V usage is TRBV12-3 or TRBV12-4 and J usage is TRBJ1-2, with a possible D match to TRBD1 (5 bases). The CDR3 runs 13 residues. V was clipped by 7 bases and J by 4 bases, with 13 bases between them. The CDR3 nucleotides read TGTGCCAGCATTAAGGGGATCGGCTATGGCTACACCTTC. It specifies CASIKGIGYGYTF.

This clonotype came up many times. This chain links TRBV24-1 with TRBJ2-3; D is tentatively TRBD1 or TRBD2 (5 bases each). The CDR3 totals 16 residues. Trimming removed 3 bases at V and 0 bases at J, with 12 bases between. In germline, CDR1 is KGHDR, CDR2 SFDVKD. The CDR3 nucleotides are TGTGCCACCAGTGATCTTGACCGGGACAGCACAGATACGCAGTATTTT. This translates into CATSDLDRDSTDTQYF.

This clonotype was recorded many times. The J gene is TRBJ2-1, the V gene TRBV7-2; the match to TRBD1 covers 7 bases. J was trimmed by 12 bases and V by 2 bases; bases with no gene match: 4. Per germline, CDR1 SGHTA and CDR2 FQGNSA. This CDR3 is 12 amino acids long. This chain's CDR3 is CASSLRPGGQFF. Here the CDR3 DNA reads TGTGCCAGCAGCTTACGGCCAGGGGGGCAGTTCTTC. The variable domain in full, completed from reference TRBV7-2 and TRBJ2-1, reads GAGVSQSPSNKVTEKGKDVELRCDPISGHTALYWYRQSLGQGLEFLIYFQGNSAPDKSGLPSDRFSAERTGGSVSTLTIQRTQQEDSAVYLCASSLRPGGQFFGPGTRLTVL.

The sample holds many counts of this clonotype. This sequence joins TRBV4-2 and TRBJ2-7; tentatively, D is TRBD1 (6 bases). V gave up 1 base and J gave up 5 bases, with 15 bases separating them. Germline V gene lookup returns CDR1 LGHNA and CDR2 YNFKEQ. The CDR3 sequence is 15 residues long. CDR3: CASSQGGNRVHEQYF. The CDR3 nucleotides read TGTGCCAGCAGCCAAGGAGGGAACAGGGTACACGAGCAGTACTTC.

Only a few counts were recorded for this clonotype. This chain joins TRBV7-9 and TRBJ2-2; D is uncertain. This CDR3 comprises 17 residues. Trimming cost V 1 base and J 1 base, with 13 bases left between them. Per the germline V gene, CDR1 is SEHNR and CDR2 is FQNEAQ (reference sequence). Here the CDR3 DNA reads TGTGCCAGCAGCTTAGGAGACCAGGCAGTGAACACCGGGGAGCTGTTTTTT. Translated: CASSLGDQAVNTGELFF.

This clonotype has a handful of counts. The rearrangement uses TRBV5-1 and TRBJ2-1, with D perhaps matching TRBD1 or TRBD2 (5 bases each). CDR3 size: 13 residues. Trimming removed 3 bases at V and 5 bases at J, with 9 bases between. CDR1 and CDR2 from the germline V gene are SGHRS and YFSETQ. DNA for the CDR3: TGCGCCAGCAGCTACAGGACTCACAATGAGCAGTTCTTC. This gives the protein CASSYRTHNEQFF.

This clonotype has just a few counts. The chain couples TRBV7-8 to TRBJ2-1, with D perhaps matching TRBD2 (7 bases). Germline CDR1 and CDR2: SGHVS and FQNEAQ. Trimming took off 5 bases at V and 12 bases at J, with 17 bases between the two ends. CDR3 length: 13 residues. The CDR3 loop is CASSLTYREGQFF. CDR3 sequence (DNA): TGTGCCAGCAGCCTCACCTACAGGGAGGGGCAGTTCTTC.

The table lists this clonotype with many counts. The chain employs TRBV29-1 and TRBJ1-3, with 10 bases fitting TRBD1. After removal of 6 bases from V and 3 bases from J, the junction contained 8 bases not matched to a gene. CDR3 length equals 15 residues. Germline V gives CDR1 SQVTM, CDR2 ANQGSEA. DNA for the CDR3: TGCAGCGTGGGACCGGGACAGGGGAATGGAAACACCATATATTTT. The encoded protein is CSVGPGQGNGNTIYF.

V is TRBV12-3 or TRBV12-4 and J is TRBJ1-2, with D possibly being TRBD1 (6 bases). The ends were cut back, 3 bases at V and 4 bases at J, with 12 bases in the middle. CDR3 length: 14 residues. The CDR3 coding sequence is TGTGCCAGCAGTTTTGGGGGGGGCTCCTATGGCTACACCTTC. It encodes CASSFGGGSYGYTF.

This clonotype was counted at least ten times. The V call is TRBV13, the J call TRBJ2-7, with a possible D match to TRBD1 (6 bases). The length of the CDR3 is 11 residues. V was shortened by 7 bases and J by 4 bases, with 8 bases between the two germline ends. CDR1 and CDR2 (germline): PRHDT, FYEKMQ (reference sequence). CDR3 DNA: TGTGCCAGCATAACAGGGTACGAGCAGTACTTC. As protein: CASITGYEQYF.